This TCR beta chain was observed in a study of blood T cell repertoires in COVID-19. The overall study: PBMCs, B-cell-depleted T cells, or T cells provided the cDNA or gDNA that made up the material.

The CDR3 runs 13 residues. The V and J ends lost 11 bases and 0 bases respectively, with 13 bases between them. Germline values: CDR1 LNHDA, CDR2 SQIVND (reference sequence). The assay was immunoSEQ multiplex PCR, and TCRdb's table has in-frame clones only and misses some. The sample holds tens of thousands of clones, around 86% seen once. The sequence derives from a woman older than 75 with active or convalescent COVID-19. The specimen was peripheral blood. The gene calls are TRBV19 and TRBJ1-1, with TRBD1 as a possible D gene (5 bases). The CDR3 sequence is CAAAGLVNTEAFF. The CDR3, as DNA: TGTGCCGCAGCGGGACTCGTGAACACTGAAGCTTTCTTT.